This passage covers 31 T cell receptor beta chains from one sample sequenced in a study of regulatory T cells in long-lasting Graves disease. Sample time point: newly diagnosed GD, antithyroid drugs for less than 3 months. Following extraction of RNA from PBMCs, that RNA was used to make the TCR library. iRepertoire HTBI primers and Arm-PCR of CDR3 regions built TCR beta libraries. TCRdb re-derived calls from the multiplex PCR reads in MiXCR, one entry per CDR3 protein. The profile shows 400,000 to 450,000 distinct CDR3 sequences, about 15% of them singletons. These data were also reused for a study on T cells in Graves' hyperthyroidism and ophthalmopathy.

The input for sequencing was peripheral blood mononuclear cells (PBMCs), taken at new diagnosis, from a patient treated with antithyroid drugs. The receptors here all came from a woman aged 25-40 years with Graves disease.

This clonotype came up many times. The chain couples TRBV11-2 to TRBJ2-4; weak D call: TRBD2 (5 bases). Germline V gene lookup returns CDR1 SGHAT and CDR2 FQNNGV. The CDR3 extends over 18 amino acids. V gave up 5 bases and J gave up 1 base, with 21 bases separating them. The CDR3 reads CASSPVPFSEEAKNIQYF. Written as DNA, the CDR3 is TGTGCCAGCAGCCCCGTCCCTTTTTCGGAGGAGGCCAAAAACATTCAGTACTTC.

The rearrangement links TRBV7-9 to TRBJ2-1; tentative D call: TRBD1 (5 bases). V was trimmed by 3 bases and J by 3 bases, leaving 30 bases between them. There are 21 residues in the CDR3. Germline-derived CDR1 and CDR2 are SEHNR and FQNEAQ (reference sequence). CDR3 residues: CASSFLATIGSHLDSYNEQFF. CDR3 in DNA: TGTGCCAGCAGCTTTCTCGCCACGATCGGGTCCCACCTTGACAGCTACAATGAGCAGTTCTTC.

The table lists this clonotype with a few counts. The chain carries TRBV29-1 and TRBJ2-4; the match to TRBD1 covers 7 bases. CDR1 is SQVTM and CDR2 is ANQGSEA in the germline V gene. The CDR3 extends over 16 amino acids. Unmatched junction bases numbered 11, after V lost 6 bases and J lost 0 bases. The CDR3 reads CSVKGQPNLAKNIQYF. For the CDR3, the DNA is TGCAGCGTGAAGGGACAGCCCAATCTAGCCAAAAACATTCAGTACTTC.

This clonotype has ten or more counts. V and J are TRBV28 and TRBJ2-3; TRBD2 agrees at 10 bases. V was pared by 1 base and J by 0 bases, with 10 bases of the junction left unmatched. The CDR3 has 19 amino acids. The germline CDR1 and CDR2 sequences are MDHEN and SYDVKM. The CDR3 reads CASSLLTSGIGRSTDTQYF. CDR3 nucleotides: TGTGCCAGCAGTTTATTAACTAGCGGGATCGGGCGAAGCACAGATACGCAGTATTTT.

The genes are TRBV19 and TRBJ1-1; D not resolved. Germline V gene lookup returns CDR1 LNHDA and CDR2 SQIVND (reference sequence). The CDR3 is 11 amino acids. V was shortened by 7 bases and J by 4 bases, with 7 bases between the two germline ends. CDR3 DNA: TGTGCCAGTAAGCGGGCCACTGAAGCTTTCTTT. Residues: CASKRATEAFF.

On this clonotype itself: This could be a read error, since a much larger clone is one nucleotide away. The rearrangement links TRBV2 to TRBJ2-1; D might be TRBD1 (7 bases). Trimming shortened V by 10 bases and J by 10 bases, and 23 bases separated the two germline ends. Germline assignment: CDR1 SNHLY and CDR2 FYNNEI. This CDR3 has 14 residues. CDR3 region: CATSRGEAPYEQFF. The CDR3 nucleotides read TGTGCCACTAGCAGGGGGGAGGCCCCCTACGAGCAGTTCTTC.

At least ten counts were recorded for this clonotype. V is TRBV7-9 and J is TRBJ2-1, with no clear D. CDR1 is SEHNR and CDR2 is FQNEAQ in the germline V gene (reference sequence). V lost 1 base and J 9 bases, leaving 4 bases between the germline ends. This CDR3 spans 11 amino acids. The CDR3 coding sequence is TGTGCCAGCAGCTTAGTTGCTGAGCAGTTCTTC. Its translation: CASSLVAEQFF.

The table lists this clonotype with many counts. The CDR3 DNA reads as TGTGCCAGCAGCTTAGTTGGTGGAGAGGGGTACAATGAGCAGTTCTTC. It codes for CASSLVGGEGYNEQFF. The chain employs TRBV7-9 and TRBJ2-1; D assignment may be TRBD1 or TRBD2 (5 bases each). The CDR3 covers 16 residues. The germline gives CDR1 SEHNR, CDR2 FQNEAQ (reference sequence). V was cut by 1 base and J by 4 bases, with 14 bases left in between.

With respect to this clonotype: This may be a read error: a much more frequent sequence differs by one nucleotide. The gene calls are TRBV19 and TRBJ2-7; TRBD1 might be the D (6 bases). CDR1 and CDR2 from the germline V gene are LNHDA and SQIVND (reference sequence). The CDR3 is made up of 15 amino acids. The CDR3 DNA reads TGTGCCAATAGTTATACGGTGGGACAATCGGGAGAGCAGTACTTC. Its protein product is CANSYTVGQSGEQYF.

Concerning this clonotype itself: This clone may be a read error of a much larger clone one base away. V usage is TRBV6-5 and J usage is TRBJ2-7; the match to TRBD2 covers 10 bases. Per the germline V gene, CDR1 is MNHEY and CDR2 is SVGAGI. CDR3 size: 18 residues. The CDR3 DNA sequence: TGTGCCAGCAGTTACCCCCGGACTAGCGGCGATAGCTCCTACGAGCGGTACTTC. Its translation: CASSYPRTSGDSSYERYF.

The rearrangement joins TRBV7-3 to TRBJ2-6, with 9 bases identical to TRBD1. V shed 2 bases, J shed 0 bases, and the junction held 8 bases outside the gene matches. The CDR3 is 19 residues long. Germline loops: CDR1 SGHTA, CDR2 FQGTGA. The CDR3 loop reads CASSLVGTGTISGANVLTF. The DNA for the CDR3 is TGTGCCAGCAGCTTAGTTGGGACAGGGACGATCTCTGGGGCCAACGTCCTGACTTTC.

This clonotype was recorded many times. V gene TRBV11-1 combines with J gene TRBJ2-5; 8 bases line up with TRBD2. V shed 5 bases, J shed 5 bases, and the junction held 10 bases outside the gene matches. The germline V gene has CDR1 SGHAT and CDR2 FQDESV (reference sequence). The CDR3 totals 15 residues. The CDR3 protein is CASSGGLAVRETQYF. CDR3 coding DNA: TGTGCCAGCAGCGGAGGACTAGCAGTGAGGGAGACCCAGTACTTC.

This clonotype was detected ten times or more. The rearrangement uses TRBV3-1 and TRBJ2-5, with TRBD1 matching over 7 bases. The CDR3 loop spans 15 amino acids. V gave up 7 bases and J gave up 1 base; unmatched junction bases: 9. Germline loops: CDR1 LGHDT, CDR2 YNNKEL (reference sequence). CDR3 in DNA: TGTGCCAGCACCTACGACAGGGTGGGCCAAGAGACCCAGTACTTC. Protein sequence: CASTYDRVGQETQYF.

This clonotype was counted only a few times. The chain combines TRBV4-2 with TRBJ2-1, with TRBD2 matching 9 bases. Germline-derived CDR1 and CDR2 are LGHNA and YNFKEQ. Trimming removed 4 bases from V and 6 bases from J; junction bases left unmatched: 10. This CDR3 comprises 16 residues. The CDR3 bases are TGTGCCAGCAGCCCCGAAGGGACTAGCCTAAGCAATGAGCAGTTCTTC. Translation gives CASSPEGTSLSNEQFF.

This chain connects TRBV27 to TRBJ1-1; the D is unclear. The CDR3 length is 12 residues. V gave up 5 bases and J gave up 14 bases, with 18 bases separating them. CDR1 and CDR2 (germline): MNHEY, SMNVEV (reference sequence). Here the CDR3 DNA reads TGTGCCAGCAGTCCTCTTTATGGTCTTGCGTTCTTT. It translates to CASSPLYGLAFF.

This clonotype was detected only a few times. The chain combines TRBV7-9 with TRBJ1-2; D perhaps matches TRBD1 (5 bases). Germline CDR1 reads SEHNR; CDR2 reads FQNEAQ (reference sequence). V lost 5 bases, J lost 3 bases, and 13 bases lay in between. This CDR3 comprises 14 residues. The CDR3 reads CASSAYETDYGYTF. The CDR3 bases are TGTGCCAGCAGCGCATACGAGACAGACTATGGCTACACCTTC.

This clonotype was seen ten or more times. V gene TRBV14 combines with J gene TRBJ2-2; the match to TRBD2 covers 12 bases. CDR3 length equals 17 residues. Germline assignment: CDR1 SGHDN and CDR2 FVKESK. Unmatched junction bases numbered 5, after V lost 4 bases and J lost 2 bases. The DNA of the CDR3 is TGTGCCAGCAGCCTTGGACTAGCGGGAACAAACACCGGGGAGCTGTTTTTT. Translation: CASSLGLAGTNTGELFF.

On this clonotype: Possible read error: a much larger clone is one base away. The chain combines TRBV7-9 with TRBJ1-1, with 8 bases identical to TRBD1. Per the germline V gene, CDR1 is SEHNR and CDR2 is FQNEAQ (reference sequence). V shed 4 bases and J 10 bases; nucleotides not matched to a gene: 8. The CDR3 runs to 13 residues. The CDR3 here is CASSSGQGSVAFF. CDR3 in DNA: TGTGCCAGCAGCTCTGGACAGGGTTCTGTAGCTTTCTTT.

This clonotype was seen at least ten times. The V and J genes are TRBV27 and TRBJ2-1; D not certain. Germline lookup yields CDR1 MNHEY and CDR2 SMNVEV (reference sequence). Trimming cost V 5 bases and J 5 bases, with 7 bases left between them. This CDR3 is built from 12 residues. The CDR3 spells CASSAPDNEQFF. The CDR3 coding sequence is TGTGCCAGCAGTGCCCCCGACAATGAGCAGTTCTTC.

The CDR3 loop is CASSASRQGLEEKLFF. The CDR3, as DNA: TGTGCCAGCAGCGCTTCGAGACAGGGGCTAGAGGAAAAACTGTTTTTT. V gene TRBV9 combines with J gene TRBJ1-4, with 8 bases that match TRBD1. Germline CDR1 SGDLS, CDR2 YYNGEE. V gave up 3 bases and J gave up 8 bases; unmatched junction bases: 12. The CDR3 is 16 amino acids.

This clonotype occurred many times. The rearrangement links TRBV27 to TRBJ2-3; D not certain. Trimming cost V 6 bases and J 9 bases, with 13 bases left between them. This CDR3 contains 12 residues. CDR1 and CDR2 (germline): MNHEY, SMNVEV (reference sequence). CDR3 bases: TGTGCCAGCAGCCCTGGCACGGAGACGCAGTATTTT. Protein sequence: CASSPGTETQYF.

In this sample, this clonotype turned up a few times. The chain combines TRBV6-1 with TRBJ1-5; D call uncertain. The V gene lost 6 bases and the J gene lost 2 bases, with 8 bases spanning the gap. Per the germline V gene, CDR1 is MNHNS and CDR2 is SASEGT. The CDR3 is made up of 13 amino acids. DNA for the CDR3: TGTGCCAGCAGGTCGGTTGGCAATCAGCCCCAGCATTTT. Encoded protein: CASRSVGNQPQHF.

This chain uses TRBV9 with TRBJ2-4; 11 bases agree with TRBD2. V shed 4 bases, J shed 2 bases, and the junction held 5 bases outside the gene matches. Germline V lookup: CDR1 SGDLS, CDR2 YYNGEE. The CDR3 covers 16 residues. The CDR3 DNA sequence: TGTGCCAGCAGCCCGACTAGCGGGATTCCCAAAAACATTCAGTACTTC. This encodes CASSPTSGIPKNIQYF. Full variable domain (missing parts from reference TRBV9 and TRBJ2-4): DSGVTQTPKHLITATGQRVTLRCSPRSGDLSVYWYQQSLDQGLQFLIQYYNGEERAKGNILERFSAQQFPDLHSELNLSSLELGDSALYFCASSPTSGIPKNIQYFGAGTRLSVL.

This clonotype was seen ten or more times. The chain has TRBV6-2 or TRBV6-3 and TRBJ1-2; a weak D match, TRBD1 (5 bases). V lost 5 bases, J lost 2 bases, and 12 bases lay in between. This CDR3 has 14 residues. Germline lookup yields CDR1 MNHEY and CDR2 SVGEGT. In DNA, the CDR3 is TGTGCCAGCAGTGATGGGACGTTCAACTATGGCTACACCTTC. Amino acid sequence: CASSDGTFNYGYTF.

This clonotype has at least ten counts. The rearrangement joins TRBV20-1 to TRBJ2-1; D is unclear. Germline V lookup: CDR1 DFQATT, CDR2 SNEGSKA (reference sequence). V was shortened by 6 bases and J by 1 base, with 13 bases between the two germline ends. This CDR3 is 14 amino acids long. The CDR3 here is CSAIAAASYNEQFF. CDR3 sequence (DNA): TGCAGTGCAATAGCAGCTGCATCCTACAATGAGCAGTTCTTC.

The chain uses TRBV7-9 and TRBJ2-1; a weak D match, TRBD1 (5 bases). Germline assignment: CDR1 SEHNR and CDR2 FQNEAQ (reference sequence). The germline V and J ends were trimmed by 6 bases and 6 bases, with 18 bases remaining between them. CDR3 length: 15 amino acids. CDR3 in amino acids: CASRSQWQGFNEQFF. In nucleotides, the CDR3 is TGTGCCAGCAGGTCACAGTGGCAGGGTTTCAATGAGCAGTTCTTC.

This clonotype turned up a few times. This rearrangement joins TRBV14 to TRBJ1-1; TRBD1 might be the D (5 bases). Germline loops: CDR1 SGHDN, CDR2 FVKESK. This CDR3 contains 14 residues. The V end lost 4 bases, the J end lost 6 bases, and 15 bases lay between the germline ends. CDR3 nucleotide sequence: TGTGCCAGCAGCCTCCGGAATAGGGGCCCTGAAGCTTTCTTT. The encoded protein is CASSLRNRGPEAFF.

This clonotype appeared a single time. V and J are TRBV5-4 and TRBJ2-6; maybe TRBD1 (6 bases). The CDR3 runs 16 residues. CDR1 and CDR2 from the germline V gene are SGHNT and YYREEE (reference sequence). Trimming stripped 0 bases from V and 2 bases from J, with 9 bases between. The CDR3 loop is CASSLVYRAGANVLTF. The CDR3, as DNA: TGTGCCAGCAGCTTGGTTTACAGGGCTGGGGCCAACGTCCTGACTTTC.

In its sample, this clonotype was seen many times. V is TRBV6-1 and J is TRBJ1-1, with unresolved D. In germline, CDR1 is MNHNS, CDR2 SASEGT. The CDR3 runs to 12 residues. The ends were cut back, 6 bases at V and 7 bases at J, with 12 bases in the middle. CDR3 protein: CASRLQVGEAFF. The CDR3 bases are TGTGCCAGCAGGCTACAAGTAGGTGAAGCTTTCTTT.

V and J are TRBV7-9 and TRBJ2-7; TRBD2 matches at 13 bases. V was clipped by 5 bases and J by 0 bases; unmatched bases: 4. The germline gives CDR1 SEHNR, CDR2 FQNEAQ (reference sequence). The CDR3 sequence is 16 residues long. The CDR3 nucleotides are TGTGCCAGCAGCGGGTGGACTAGCGGGAGCTCCTACGAGCAGTACTTC. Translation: CASSGWTSGSSYEQYF.

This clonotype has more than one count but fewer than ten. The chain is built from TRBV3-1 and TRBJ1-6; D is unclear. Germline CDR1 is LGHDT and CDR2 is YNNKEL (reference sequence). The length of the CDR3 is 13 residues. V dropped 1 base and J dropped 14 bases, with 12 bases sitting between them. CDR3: CASSQAAWLALHF. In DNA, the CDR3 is TGTGCCAGCAGCCAAGCGGCATGGCTAGCCCTCCACTTT.